The present T cell receptor beta chain was sequenced within a study of CD8 T cells in Susac syndrome. Regarding the study as a whole: As the study acknowledged, the number of individuals in its TCR sequencing and HLA analysis was relatively small.

cDNA came from approximately 0.5 to 1 ug RNA primed by random hexamers. TCRdb re-derived calls from the immunoSEQ multiplex PCR reads in MiXCR, one entry per CDR3 protein. This table has some 110,000 distinct CDR3 sequences, roughly 93% appearing once. Comments on this clonotype: The antigen is not known.

V lost 4 bases, J lost 0 bases, and 19 bases lay in between. The germline V gene has CDR1 SEHNR and CDR2 FQNEAQ (reference sequence). The CDR3 covers 18 residues. The sequence derives from a human donor with multiple sclerosis. The sequencing sample was made of CD8+ T cells from PBMCs. The rearrangement joins TRBV7-9 to TRBJ2-1, with D unresolved. The CDR3 bases are TGTGCCAGCAGCTCCCCTTCAGGCACGGCCAGCTCCTACAATGAGCAGTTCTTC. Protein: CASSSPSGTASSYNEQFF.